Reported below is one TCR beta chain. This clone has just a few counts. Its antigen is unknown. No much larger clonotype is one base removed from it; base qualities were not supplied. From the cysteine up to the phenylalanine, the CDR3 has a length of 15 residues. This entry keeps only the CDR3 DNA: 45 bases, framed from base 1. The germline V gene (reference sequence) supplies CDR1 SEHNR and CDR2 FQNEAQ. V drops 0 bases and J drops 5 bases, leaving 10 bases in between. The data derive from a study of blood T cell repertoires in COVID-19 (dated by TCRdb to 2020 to 2022). Context from the whole study: Samples from collaborators originated in the United States, Italy and Spain and spanned both the acute and convalescent phases of COVID-19. The repertoires were released in a freely available public database intended as a resource for research on the immune response to SARS-CoV-2. The material from the prospective study consisted of cDNA or gDNA derived from T cells, B-cell-depleted T cells, or PBMCs. Where available, HLA class I and class II types were taken from metadata supplied by the sample provider and were not determined by assay-based typing. Samples came from the ongoing ImmuneRACE study (first 160 participants) plus 1,254 subjects from 6 global collaborators. Deeply sampled blood TCRbeta repertoires from subjects exposed to, actively infected with, or recovered from COVID-19 were included in the dataset. The sample metadata nearly always contained a de-identified subject ID, COVID-19 status, age in years and sex.

The immunoSEQ Assay, a bias-controlled multiplex PCR, was used to amplify TCRbeta CDR3 regions from genomic DNA. Turning to the authors' computational methods: The number of nucleated cells in each sample was estimated by amplification of reference gene primers within the assay. Sequence reads were collapsed and filtered to measure the absolute abundance of every unique TCRbeta CDR3 rearrangement. For each sample, productive Simpson clonality was calculated as the square root of Simpson's diversity index across productive rearrangements. TCRdb took over this immuneACCESS table, retaining in-frame rearrangements with V and J assigned. Such tables are incomplete; in checked studies, under half of the missing clones stem from an unresolved V gene, and the remainder is unexplained. The V and J calls and clone size come from that table; D and trimming were worked out from the DNA. The sample records a few hundred thousand clones, 80% to 90% of which are singletons. The ten largest clones represent about a tenth of the sample.

In the prospective study, participants were roughly 18 to 95 years old, resided in about two dozen geographic areas of the United States, and were enrolled through a virtual design. To assign participants to cohorts, the prospective study relied on clinical history that participants themselves reported in a screening survey and a study questionnaire. Each participant in the prospective study had whole blood, serum and a nasopharyngeal or oropharyngeal swab collected by mobile phlebotomists. Additional blood draws and questionnaires over a roughly two-month period could optionally be provided by prospective study participants. Before DNA extraction, blood samples from the prospective study were shipped at room temperature or frozen. The investigation overall reported the following: The amount of clinical and demographic metadata varied by source and participant and was provided uncurated.

Sequences were obtained from PBMCs or T cells enriched from blood (not recorded which). The TCR comes from a man younger than 30 with acute COVID-19. The V and J genes are TRBV7-9 and TRBJ2-2; the best D guess is TRBD1, with 5 bases matching. CDR3 region: CASSLAGAHTGELFF. The nucleotides are TGTGCCAGCAGCTTAGCTGGGGCGCATACCGGGGAGCTGTTTTTT.